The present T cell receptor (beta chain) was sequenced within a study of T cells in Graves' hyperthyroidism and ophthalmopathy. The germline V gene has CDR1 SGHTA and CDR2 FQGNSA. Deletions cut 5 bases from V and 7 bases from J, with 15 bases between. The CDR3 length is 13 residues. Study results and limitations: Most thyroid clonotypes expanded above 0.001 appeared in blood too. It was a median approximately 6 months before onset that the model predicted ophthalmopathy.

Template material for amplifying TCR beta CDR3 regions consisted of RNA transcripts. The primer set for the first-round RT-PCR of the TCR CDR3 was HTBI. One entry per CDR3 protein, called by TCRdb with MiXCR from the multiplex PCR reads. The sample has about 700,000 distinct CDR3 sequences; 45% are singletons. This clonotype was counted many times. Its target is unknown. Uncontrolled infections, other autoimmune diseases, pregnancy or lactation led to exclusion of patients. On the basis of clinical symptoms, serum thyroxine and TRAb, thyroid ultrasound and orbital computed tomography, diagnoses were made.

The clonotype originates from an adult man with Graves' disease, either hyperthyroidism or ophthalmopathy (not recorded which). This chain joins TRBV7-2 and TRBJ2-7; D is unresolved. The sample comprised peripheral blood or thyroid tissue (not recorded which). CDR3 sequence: CASSLLRLTEQYF. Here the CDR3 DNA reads TGTGCCAGCAGCCTGCTCCGACTCACAGAGCAGTACTTC.